This entry lists 31 T cell receptor beta chains sequenced from one sample in a study of blood T cell repertoires in COVID-19. Data came from immunoSEQ multiplex PCR; TCRdb stores just in-frame clones and leaves some out. The profile shows under 300,000 clones, 88% of them singletons. Sequencing used peripheral blood. The receptors shown here come from a woman aged 35 to 49 who had recovered from COVID-19.

The chain couples TRBV30 to TRBJ2-2; TRBD2 might be the D (6 bases). The CDR3 covers 14 residues. V shed 5 bases and J shed 5 bases, with 15 bases lying between them. Germline CDR1 reads GTSNPN; CDR2 reads SVGIG (reference sequence). The CDR3 loop reads CAWLRGWSTGELFF. CDR3 in DNA: TGTGCCTGGCTTCGGGGGTGGTCGACCGGGGAGCTGTTTTTT.

J is TRBJ2-1 and V is TRBV7-2; TRBD2 matches 12 bases. J was trimmed by 10 bases and V by 2 bases; bases with no gene match: 6. From germline, CDR1 is SGHTA and CDR2 FQGNSA. The CDR3 is 15 residues long. The CDR3 here is CASSLWSSGGGEQFF. CDR3 nucleotide sequence: TGTGCCAGCAGCTTATGGTCTAGCGGGGGGGGCGAGCAGTTCTTC. The full variable domain, rest sourced from reference TRBV7-2 and TRBJ2-1, is GAGVSQSPSNKVTEKGKDVELRCDPISGHTALYWYRQSLGQGLEFLIYFQGNSAPDKSGLPSDRFSAERTGGSVSTLTIQRTQQEDSAVYLCASSLWSSGGGEQFFGPGTRLTVL.

The chain has TRBV7-2 and TRBJ2-2; TRBD1 matches 9 bases. CDR3 length equals 18 residues. Trimming took 5 bases from V and 4 from J; bases not matched to a gene: 14. Germline CDR1 and CDR2: SGHTA and FQGNSA. CDR3 region: CASSPLRPGQGSTGELFF. CDR3 DNA: TGTGCCAGCAGCCCCTTACGGCCGGGACAGGGCAGCACCGGGGAGCTGTTTTTT.

The chain is built from TRBV11-3 and TRBJ2-3, with 8 nucleotides matching TRBD2. V lost 1 base, J lost 5 bases, and 5 bases stayed unmatched. Germline values: CDR1 SGHNT, CDR2 YENEEA. The CDR3 sequence is 15 residues long. The CDR3 is CASSLGDGGGDTQYF. The CDR3 region has the DNA TGTGCCAGCAGCTTAGGGGACGGGGGGGGAGATACGCAGTATTTT.

This clone has only one observation. The rearrangement links TRBV6-2 or TRBV6-3 to TRBJ1-5, with 7 bases aligning to TRBD1. This CDR3 contains 15 residues. With 0 bases clipped from V and 7 bases from J, the junction kept 6 bases outside the gene matches. Germline V gives CDR1 MNHEY, CDR2 SVGEGT. In DNA form, the CDR3 reads TGTGCCAGCAGTTACTCCGGGACAGTCGGACAGCCCCAGCATTTT. Encoded protein: CASSYSGTVGQPQHF.

This rearrangement joins TRBV19 to TRBJ1-2; a possible D gene is TRBD1 (5 bases). The CDR3 has 16 amino acids. V lost 1 base and J lost 0, with 12 bases in between. Germline assignment: CDR1 LNHDA and CDR2 SQIVND (reference sequence). CDR3 sequence reads: CASSIAADTPNYGYTF. CDR3 DNA: TGTGCCAGTAGTATAGCCGCGGACACACCTAACTATGGCTACACCTTC. The full variable domain, its missing parts supplied by reference TRBV19 and TRBJ1-2, is DGGITQSPKYLFRKEGQNVTLSCEQNLNHDAMYWYRQDPGQGLRLIYYSQIVNDFQKGDIAEGYSVSREKKESFPLTVTSAQKNPTAFYLCASSIAADTPNYGYTFGSGTRLTVV.

This clone has only one observation. The chain is built from TRBV7-2 and TRBJ2-5; 9 nucleotides line up with TRBD2. Germline V gene lookup returns CDR1 SGHTA and CDR2 FQGNSA. The CDR3 extends over 14 amino acids. V shed 5 bases, J shed 6 bases, and the junction held 7 bases outside the gene matches. The CDR3 sequence: CASSAGLALKTQYF. The CDR3 DNA is TGTGCCAGCAGCGCGGGACTAGCCTTGAAGACCCAGTACTTC. The whole variable domain, remainder taken from reference TRBV7-2 and TRBJ2-5, is GAGVSQSPSNKVTEKGKDVELRCDPISGHTALYWYRQSLGQGLEFLIYFQGNSAPDKSGLPSDRFSAERTGGSVSTLTIQRTQQEDSAVYLCASSAGLALKTQYFGPGTRLLVL.

V gene TRBV5-1 combines with J gene TRBJ2-2, with D perhaps TRBD2 (5 bases). The ends were cut back, 2 bases at V and 3 bases at J, with 5 bases in the middle. The V gene's germline CDR1 is SGHRS and CDR2 YFSETQ. The CDR3 covers 13 residues. The CDR3 here is CASSLLDTGELFF. CDR3 sequence (DNA): TGCGCCAGCAGCTTACTAGACACCGGGGAGCTGTTTTTT.

V is TRBV7-2 and J is TRBJ2-3; 8 positions agree with TRBD1. CDR1 SGHTA and CDR2 FQGNSA come from the germline V gene. This CDR3 comprises 15 residues. Losses at the gene ends were 5 bases for V and 0 bases for J; bases not matched to a gene: 4. The CDR3 here is CASSLTGASTDTQYF. The CDR3 DNA reads TGTGCCAGCAGCCTGACAGGGGCTAGCACAGATACGCAGTATTTT.

V gene TRBV6-2 or TRBV6-3 combines with J gene TRBJ2-3; TRBD1 might be the D (5 bases). The CDR3 consists of 16 residues. V was trimmed by 3 bases and J by 2 bases, leaving 15 bases between them. Germline CDR1 MNHEY, CDR2 SVGEGT. CDR3 in DNA: TGTGCCAGCAGTTATCACGAGTCCAGGGCCACAGATACGCAGTATTTT. Its protein is CASSYHESRATDTQYF.

This chain uses TRBV28 with TRBJ1-2; possible D gene TRBD1, 6 bases. CDR1 is MDHEN and CDR2 is SYDVKM in the germline V gene. Trimming pared 6 bases from V and 8 bases from J, leaving 16 bases between. The CDR3 totals 13 residues. CDR3 sequence reads: CASRKQGIQGYTF. CDR3 nucleotide sequence: TGTGCCAGCAGAAAACAGGGTATTCAGGGCTACACCTTC.

CDR3 sequence reads: CASSPDGQSLAKNIQYF. In nucleotides, the CDR3 is TGTGCCAGCAGCCCCGACGGACAATCACTAGCCAAAAACATTCAGTACTTC. This rearrangement joins TRBV7-9 to TRBJ2-4; possible D gene TRBD1, 5 bases. Per germline, CDR1 SEHNR and CDR2 FQNEAQ (reference sequence). The CDR3 runs 17 residues. V dropped 5 bases and J dropped 0 bases, with 17 bases sitting between them. The entire variable domain, with the rest obtained from reference TRBV7-9 and TRBJ2-4, is as follows: DTGVSQNPRHKITKRGQNVTFRCDPISEHNRLYWYRQTLGQGPEFLTYFQNEAQLEKSRLLSDRFSAERPKGSFSTLEIQRTEQGDSAMYLCASSPDGQSLAKNIQYFGAGTRLSVL.

Only a few counts were recorded for this clone. This chain connects TRBV18 to TRBJ2-7, with 7 bases that match TRBD1. The V segment lost 3 bases and the J segment 6 bases; nucleotides outside the gene matches: 11. CDR1 and CDR2 (germline): KGHSH, LQKENI. This CDR3 contains 15 residues. CDR3 sequence (DNA): TGTGCCAGCTCACCGCAGACAGGGATGGGGGTCGAGCAGTACTTC. Translating gives CASSPQTGMGVEQYF.

The chain's CDR3 is CASSRRGAGETQYF. The DNA for the CDR3 is TGTGCCAGTAGTCGGCGGGGGGCCGGGGAGACCCAGTACTTC. This chain links TRBV19 with TRBJ2-5; 8 bases map to TRBD2. V trimming: 5 bases; J trimming: 5 bases; junction bases outside the gene matches: 7. CDR3 length: 14 residues. Germline values: CDR1 LNHDA, CDR2 SQIVND (reference sequence).

The genes are TRBV18 and TRBJ1-1; 7 positions match TRBD1. J gave up 0 bases and V 4 bases, and 8 bases lay outside the gene matches. The length of the CDR3 is 16 residues. CDR1 is KGHSH and CDR2 is LQKENI in the germline V gene. The CDR3 region is CASSQPGQNMNTEAFF. The CDR3 DNA reads TGTGCCAGCTCACAACCGGGACAGAACATGAACACTGAAGCTTTCTTT. Combining the CDR3 with reference TRBV18 and TRBJ1-1 gives the whole variable domain NAGVMQNPRHLVRRRGQEARLRCSPMKGHSHVYWYRQLPEEGLKFMVYLQKENIIDESGMPKERFSAEFPKEGPSILRIQQVVRGDSAAYFCASSQPGQNMNTEAFFGQGTRLTVV.

This chain connects TRBV27 to TRBJ2-2; 8 nucleotides match TRBD1. Germline CDR1 and CDR2: MNHEY and SMNVEV (reference sequence). The CDR3 contains 15 residues. The trim removed 4 bases at V and 5 bases at J, leaving 6 bases unmatched. The CDR3 nucleotides are TGTGCCAGCAGTTCGTCAGGGGGCACTACCGGGGAGCTGTTTTTT. This codes for CASSSSGGTTGELFF.

V is TRBV28 and J is TRBJ1-2; D is ambiguous. Trimming took 3 bases from V and 7 from J, leaving 6 bases between them. The V gene's germline CDR1 is MDHEN and CDR2 SYDVKM. The CDR3 covers 11 residues. This chain's CDR3 is CASSFVLGYTF. CDR3 coding DNA: TGTGCCAGCAGTTTTGTACTTGGCTACACCTTC.

The chain couples TRBV5-6 to TRBJ2-3, with 8 nucleotides matching TRBD2. Trimming at V came to 0 bases and at J to 7 bases, leaving 13 bases not matched to a gene. CDR3 length: 17 residues. CDR1 is SGHDT, CDR2 YYEEEE, per germline. CDR3 in DNA: TGTGCCAGCAGCTTGGCCGGTAGCGGGACCCTTTCAAATACGCAGTATTTT. It encodes CASSLAGSGTLSNTQYF. Supplemented by reference TRBV5-6 and TRBJ2-3, the full variable domain reads DAGVTQSPTHLIKTRGQQVTLRCSPKSGHDTVSWYQQALGQGPQFIFQYYEEEERQRGNFPDRFSGHQFPNYSSELNVNALLLGDSALYLCASSLAGSGTLSNTQYFGPGTRLTVL.

V gene TRBV29-1 combines with J gene TRBJ2-5, with 7 bases aligning to TRBD2. V shed 4 bases and J 3 bases; nucleotides not matched to a gene: 8. Germline assignment: CDR1 SQVTM and CDR2 ANQGSEA. The CDR3 extends over 14 amino acids. For the CDR3, the DNA is TGCAGCGTTGCCCTTTTGGGAGGGAAAGAGACCCAGTACTTC. It encodes CSVALLGGKETQYF.

The CDR3 sequence is CASSLEPSESYEQYF. The CDR3 DNA reads TGTGCCAGCAGCTTAGAACCTAGCGAGTCCTACGAGCAGTACTTC. V and J are TRBV7-3 and TRBJ2-7; weak D call: TRBD2 (6 bases). Germline CDR1 is SGHTA and CDR2 is FQGTGA. The CDR3 contains 15 residues. V was clipped by 2 bases and J by 1 base, with 12 bases between them.

This clone appeared a few times. This chain uses TRBV7-9 with TRBJ1-3; TRBD1 aligns across 9 bases. The ends lost 2 bases at V and 6 bases at J; junction bases unmatched: 11. Germline values: CDR1 SEHNR, CDR2 FQNEAQ (reference sequence). The CDR3 length is 17 residues. CDR3 sequence reads: CASSLPTRQGVLNTIYF. DNA of the CDR3: TGTGCCAGCAGCTTACCCACTCGACAGGGGGTATTAAACACCATATATTTT.

This chain connects TRBV19 to TRBJ2-5; a possible D gene is TRBD2 (7 bases). Trimming removed 1 base at V and 5 bases at J, with 17 bases between. The CDR3 is 16 amino acids. Germline V gives CDR1 LNHDA, CDR2 SQIVND (reference sequence). CDR3 residues: CASSIGAGAGTETQYF. CDR3 bases: TGTGCCAGTAGTATAGGGGCGGGGGCCGGCACTGAGACCCAGTACTTC.

The chain links TRBV19 to TRBJ2-7; D may be TRBD2 (5 bases). This CDR3 has 16 amino acids. CDR1 and CDR2 (germline): LNHDA, SQIVND (reference sequence). The V and J ends lost 5 bases and 1 base respectively, with 18 bases between them. The CDR3 region is CASSLATSRRSYEQYF. The CDR3 coding sequence is TGTGCCAGTAGTCTAGCAACTAGTCGTCGTTCCTACGAGCAGTACTTC.

V usage is TRBV3-1 (or the pseudogene TRBV3-2) and J usage is TRBJ1-1, with D tentatively TRBD1 (5 bases). V lost 1 base to trimming and J lost 1 base, with 10 bases between them. CDR1 LGHDT and CDR2 YNNKEL come from the germline V gene (reference sequence). This CDR3 contains 15 residues. For the CDR3, the DNA is TGTGCCAGCAGCCAAGGGTGGACAACGAACACTGAAGCTTTCTTT. As protein: CASSQGWTTNTEAFF.

The chain has TRBV19 and TRBJ2-7; 9 bases map to TRBD1. The CDR3 length is 16 residues. The germline CDR1 and CDR2 sequences are LNHDA and SQIVND (reference sequence). The junction had 12 bases not matched to a gene; V was cut back by 3 bases and J by 6 bases. CDR3: CASSIRQGDGSGEQYF. Written as DNA, the CDR3 is TGTGCCAGTAGTATTCGACAGGGGGACGGATCCGGCGAGCAGTACTTC.

The V and J genes are TRBV11-3 and TRBJ2-5; 11 positions agree with TRBD2. Trimming cost V 6 bases and J 3 bases; bases outside gene matches: 9. Germline-derived CDR1 and CDR2 are SGHNT and YENEEA. The CDR3 covers 16 residues. The CDR3 region is CASSPAATSGKETQYF. CDR3 nucleotide sequence: TGTGCCAGCAGTCCCGCCGCGACTAGCGGGAAAGAGACCCAGTACTTC.

The CDR3 is CASSEFGATGELFF. The CDR3 nucleotides are TGTGCCAGCAGTGAATTCGGTGCAACCGGGGAGCTGTTTTTT. The chain has TRBV25-1 and TRBJ2-2, with D unresolved. The CDR3 consists of 14 residues. The V gene lost 1 base and the J gene lost 5 bases, with 8 bases spanning the gap. Germline values: CDR1 MGHDK, CDR2 SYGVNS.

The CDR3 is CASSLKTDNSPLHF. CDR3 DNA: TGTGCCAGCAGCTTAAAGACAGATAATTCACCCCTCCACTTT. The chain joins TRBV11-2 to TRBJ1-6; maybe TRBD1 (5 bases). This CDR3 has 14 amino acids. The germline V and J ends were trimmed by 2 bases and 5 bases, with 7 bases remaining between them. Germline CDR1 reads SGHAT; CDR2 reads FQNNGV. Filled out from reference TRBV11-2 and TRBJ1-6, the complete variable domain reads EAGVAQSPRYKIIEKRQSVAFWCNPISGHATLYWYQQILGQGPKLLIQFQNNGVVDDSQLPKDRFSAERLKGVDSTLKIQPAKLEDSAVYLCASSLKTDNSPLHFGNGTRLTVT.

CDR3 nucleotide sequence: TGTGCCAGCAGCGCGAGGGGACTAGCGGGAGCGGGCACCGGGGAGCTGTTTTTT. It specifies CASSARGLAGAGTGELFF. The rearrangement links TRBV9 to TRBJ2-2, with 14 bases fitting TRBD2. The CDR3 consists of 18 residues. Germline-derived CDR1 and CDR2 are SGDLS and YYNGEE. V dropped 3 bases and J dropped 4; count of bases not matched to a gene: 8.

The CDR3 spells CASSLVAGGGAETQYF. The CDR3 DNA reads as TGTGCCAGCAGCTTAGTGGCGGGAGGAGGGGCAGAGACCCAGTACTTC. The chain is built from TRBV7-3 and TRBJ2-5, with 8 bases identical to TRBD2. There are 16 residues in the CDR3. Looked up from germline, CDR1 is SGHTA and CDR2 is FQGTGA. V shed 2 bases, J shed 4 bases, and the junction held 9 bases outside the gene matches. Full variable domain (missing parts from reference TRBV7-3 and TRBJ2-5): GAGVSQTPSNKVTEKGKYVELRCDPISGHTALYWYRQSLGQGPEFLIYFQGTGAADDSGLPNDRFFAVRPEGSVSTLKIQRTERGDSAVYLCASSLVAGGGAETQYFGPGTRLLVL.

The J gene is TRBJ2-7, the V gene TRBV6-2 or TRBV6-3; 7 bases are shared with TRBD1. CDR1 is MNHEY, CDR2 SVGEGT, per germline. J lost 4 bases, V lost 2 bases, and 11 bases had no gene match. CDR3 length: 16 residues. CDR3 residues: CASSYDRASVGYEQYF. CDR3 sequence (DNA): TGTGCCAGCAGTTACGACAGGGCCTCGGTAGGTTACGAGCAGTACTTC.